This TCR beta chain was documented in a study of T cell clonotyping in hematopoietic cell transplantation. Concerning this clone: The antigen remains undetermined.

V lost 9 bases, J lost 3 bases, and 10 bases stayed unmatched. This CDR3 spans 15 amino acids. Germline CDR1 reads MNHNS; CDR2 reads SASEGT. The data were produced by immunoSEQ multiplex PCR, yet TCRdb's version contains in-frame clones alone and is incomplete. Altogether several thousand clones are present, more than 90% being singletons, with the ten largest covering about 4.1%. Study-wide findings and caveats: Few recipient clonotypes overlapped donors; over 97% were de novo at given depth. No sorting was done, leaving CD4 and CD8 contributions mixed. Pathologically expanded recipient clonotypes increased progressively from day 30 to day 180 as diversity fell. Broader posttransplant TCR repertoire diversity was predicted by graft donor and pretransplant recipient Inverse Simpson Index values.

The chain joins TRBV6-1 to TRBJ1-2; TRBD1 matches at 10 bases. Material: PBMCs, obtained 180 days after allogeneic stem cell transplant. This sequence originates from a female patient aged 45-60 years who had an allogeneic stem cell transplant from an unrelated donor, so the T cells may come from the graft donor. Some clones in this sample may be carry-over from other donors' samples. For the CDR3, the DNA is TGTGCCAGGGGGGGGACAGGGGAGTTTTACTATGGCTACACCTTC. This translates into CARGGTGEFYYGYTF.